The rows below give T cell receptor beta chains drawn from one sample of a study of regulatory T cells in long-lasting Graves disease. TCRdb ran MiXCR on the multiplex PCR reads and lists one entry per CDR3 protein. Of roughly 420,000 distinct CDR3 sequences listed, around 15% were seen once; the top ten hold 20% to 25%. Separately, the same data were catalogued under a study of T cells in Graves' hyperthyroidism and ophthalmopathy.

The material sequenced was peripheral blood mononuclear cells (PBMCs), taken at new diagnosis, from a patient treated with antithyroid drugs. The origin of the receptors is a young woman with Graves disease. The CDR3 runs from the conserved cysteine through the conserved F or W. The D gene is left open where the match is weak. Size is stated for part of the rows, as once, few or many counts, or as a class when the clone is expanded.

j_call,d_call,clone_size,v_call,cdr3_aa,cdr3_nt
TRBJ2-7,.,few,TRBV6-2/TRBV6-3,CASSYSLLGEQYF,TGTGCCAGCAGTTACTCTTTACTGGGCGAGCAGTACTTC
TRBJ2-5,.,many,TRBV14,CASSQTRIETQYF,TGTGCCAGCAGCCAAACCCGAATAGAGACCCAGTACTTC
TRBJ2-5,.,many,TRBV6-5,CASSYLGGETQYF,TGTGCCAGCAGTTACTTAGGGGGGGAGACCCAGTACTTC
TRBJ1-5,TRBD1,many,TRBV28,CASSSPSHWTGSNQPQHF,TGTGCCAGCAGTTCACCATCCCATTGGACAGGATCCAATCAGCCCCAGCATTTT
TRBJ2-3,TRBD1,.,TRBV5-1,CASSLTGTGGSLTDTQYF,TGTGCCAGCAGCTTGACCGGGACAGGGGGATCTCTCACAGATACGCAGTATTTT
TRBJ2-7,.,many,TRBV3-1,CASSPAGIGYEQYF,TGTGCCAGCAGCCCAGCCGGGATCGGATACGAGCAGTACTTC
TRBJ1-4,.,.,TRBV27,CASSFGEGKLFF,TGTGCCAGCAGTTTCGGCGAGGGAAAACTGTTTTTT
TRBJ2-3,.,many,TRBV7-3,CASSSRGDGWDTQYF,TGTGCCAGCAGCTCCCGTGGAGACGGGTGGGATACGCAGTATTTT
TRBJ2-7,.,few,TRBV6-5,CASSYSSLVYAYEQYF,TGTGCCAGCAGTTACTCGTCACTCGTATACGCCTACGAGCAGTACTTC
TRBJ1-5,.,many,TRBV12-3/TRBV12-4,CASSFWRGRQPQHF,TGTGCCAGCAGTTTTTGGAGGGGTCGGCAGCCCCAGCATTTT
TRBJ1-5,TRBD1,many,TRBV28,CASRSADRANQPQHF,TGTGCCAGCAGGTCGGCCGACAGGGCTAATCAGCCCCAGCATTTT
TRBJ2-7,.,.,TRBV28,CASRISGSRGYEQYF,TGTGCCAGCAGAATCTCCGGGTCCCGCGGGTACGAGCAGTACTTC
TRBJ2-1,.,many,TRBV7-6,CASSLVFRNEQFF,TGTGCCAGCAGCTTAGTTTTTCGGAATGAGCAGTTCTTC
TRBJ1-1,.,.,TRBV11-1,CASSLTKTEAFF,TGTGCCAGCAGCTTAACTAAGACTGAAGCTTTCTTT
TRBJ2-3,.,few,TRBV20-1,CSGRRSAGADTQYF,TGCAGTGGCCGGCGGAGTGCGGGCGCGGATACGCAGTATTTT
TRBJ2-1,TRBD2,many,TRBV20-1,CSARGTGGVYNEQFF,TGCAGTGCTAGAGGTACGGGAGGGGTCTACAATGAGCAGTTCTTC
TRBJ2-5,.,many,TRBV7-2,CASSLGLGAETQYF,TGTGCCAGCAGCTTAGGTTTAGGGGCAGAGACCCAGTACTTC
TRBJ2-2,TRBD2,few,TRBV30,CAWSTTPRREPGELFF,TGTGCCTGGAGTACTACCCCAAGGCGGGAGCCCGGGGAGCTGTTTTTT
TRBJ2-1,TRBD2,few,TRBV27,CASSFAGGTYNEQFF,TGTGCCAGCAGTTTCGCGGGAGGGACCTACAATGAGCAGTTCTTC
TRBJ2-1,.,.,TRBV7-2,CASSLVWRGAGEQFF,TGTGCCAGCAGCTTAGTTTGGCGGGGTGCCGGGGAGCAGTTCTTC
TRBJ2-7,TRBD2,.,TRBV4-2,CASSQGGLAGGPHEQYF,TGTGCCAGCAGCCAAGGGGGACTAGCGGGAGGGCCCCACGAGCAGTACTTC
TRBJ2-2,.,.,TRBV5-1,CASSLEGGRPNTGELFF,TGCGCCAGCAGCTTGGAGGGGGGCAGGCCGAACACCGGGGAGCTGTTTTTT
TRBJ1-4,.,.,TRBV19,CASSIGGSDGKLFF,TGTGCCAGTAGTATCGGGGGCTCTGATGGAAAACTGTTTTTT
TRBJ2-7,TRBD1,many,TRBV11-2,CASSLLDDRGWNEQYF,TGTGCCAGCAGCTTATTGGACGACAGGGGCTGGAACGAGCAGTACTTC
TRBJ2-5,TRBD2,.,TRBV20-1,CSAPHLAGGLKTQYF,TGCAGTGCTCCTCACCTAGCGGGAGGACTTAAGACCCAGTACTTC
TRBJ2-7,.,many,TRBV28,CASSFGGDEQYF,TGTGCCAGCAGTTTTGGAGGGGACGAGCAGTACTTC
TRBJ2-1,.,few,TRBV24-1,CATGGLGNQYNEQFF,TGTGCCACCGGGGGGTTGGGAAATCAATACAATGAGCAGTTCTTC
TRBJ2-1,.,many,TRBV7-2,CASSQPLNPLPFF,TGTGCCAGCAGCCAACCCCTAAATCCCTTGCCGTTCTTC
TRBJ2-7,.,many,TRBV20-1,CSAALPTYEQYF,TGCAGTGCCGCACTCCCAACCTACGAGCAGTACTTC
TRBJ1-5,.,.,TRBV30,CAWSAQPNQPQHF,TGTGCCTGGAGCGCACAACCGAATCAGCCCCAGCATTTT
TRBJ1-5,.,.,TRBV6-2/TRBV6-3,CASRSGGRGQPQHF,TGTGCCAGCAGATCAGGTGGCAGGGGACAGCCCCAGCATTTT
TRBJ2-1,TRBD1,few,TRBV19,CASSSGTGGAYNEQFF,TGTGCCAGTAGTTCAGGGACAGGGGGCGCATACAATGAGCAGTTCTTC
TRBJ2-7,.,many,TRBV6-1,CASSGRSDYEQYF,TGTGCCAGCAGCGGGCGGTCCGACTACGAGCAGTACTTC
TRBJ1-2,.,few,TRBV19,CASSIGLTANYGYTF,TGTGCCAGTAGTATAGGTCTCACAGCCAACTATGGCTACACCTTC
TRBJ2-7,TRBD2,many,TRBV12-3/TRBV12-4,CASSFGTSGGEQYF,TGTGCCAGCAGTTTTGGGACCAGCGGGGGGGAGCAGTACTTC
TRBJ2-5,.,many,TRBV6-1,CASSVVIRETQYF,TGTGCCAGCAGTGTTGTCATAAGGGAGACCCAGTACTTC
TRBJ2-4,.,few,TRBV6-1,CASRIKDIQYF,TGTGCCAGCCGAATAAAGGACATTCAGTACTTC
TRBJ1-1,.,many,TRBV11-3,CASIRQGSTEAFF,TGTGCCAGCATACGTCAGGGTAGCACTGAAGCTTTCTTT
TRBJ1-1,.,few,TRBV5-1,CASRVQGSEAFF,TGCGCCAGCAGAGTACAGGGCTCTGAAGCTTTCTTT
TRBJ2-1,TRBD2,.,TRBV20-1,CSAREAGAYNEQFF,TGCAGTGCTAGAGAAGCGGGAGCCTACAATGAGCAGTTCTTC
TRBJ1-4,TRBD1,many,TRBV3-1,CASSLQGKLGKLFF,TGTGCCAGCAGCCTACAGGGGAAGCTTGGGAAACTGTTTTTT
TRBJ1-2,.,once,TRBV5-1,CASSSGSGRGANYGYTF,TGCGCCAGCAGCTCAGGGAGCGGCAGGGGCGCTAACTATGGCTACACCTTC
TRBJ2-2,.,many,TRBV6-1,CASTPLGVSWNTGELFF,TGTGCCAGCACTCCACTAGGTGTCAGTTGGAACACCGGGGAGCTGTTTTTT
TRBJ2-2,.,many,TRBV11-2,CASSPSLPGELFF,TGTGCCAGCAGCCCGAGTCTGCCCGGGGAGCTGTTTTTT
TRBJ2-7,TRBD2,many,TRBV7-2,CASSGTSGSSYEQYF,TGTGCCAGCAGCGGGACTAGCGGGAGCTCCTACGAGCAGTACTTC
TRBJ2-7,TRBD1,many,TRBV20-1,CSARKPGQGPIPPYEQYF,TGCAGTGCTAGGAAACCGGGACAGGGGCCCATCCCCCCCTACGAGCAGTACTTC
TRBJ2-7,.,few,TRBV4-1,CASSQAGGFGYYEQYF,TGCGCCAGCAGCCAAGCTGGGGGTTTCGGTTACTACGAGCAGTACTTC
TRBJ2-7,TRBD2,many,TRBV7-2,CASSLFSGTSSYEQYF,TGTGCCAGCAGCTTATTTAGCGGGACGAGCTCCTACGAGCAGTACTTC
TRBJ2-1,TRBD2,.,TRBV6-1,CASGTSGMYNEQFF,TGTGCCAGCGGGACTAGCGGGATGTACAATGAGCAGTTCTTC
TRBJ2-1,.,many,TRBV6-2/TRBV6-3,CASSYDIKGYNEQFF,TGTGCCAGCAGTTACGACATAAAGGGGTACAATGAGCAGTTCTTC
TRBJ1-1,.,.,TRBV7-9,CASSPISTEAFF,TGTGCCAGCAGCCCGATTAGCACTGAAGCTTTCTTT
TRBJ2-5,TRBD1,many,TRBV7-8,CASSSIGTGGIETQYF,TGTGCCAGCAGCTCCATAGGGACAGGGGGAATAGAGACCCAGTACTTC
TRBJ1-1,.,.,TRBV12-3/TRBV12-4,CASGFGNTEAFF,TGTGCCAGCGGTTTCGGGAACACTGAAGCTTTCTTT
TRBJ2-3,TRBD2,many,TRBV28,CASSFSLASTSGRVTDTQYF,TGTGCCAGCAGTTTTAGTTTGGCCTCGACTAGCGGGAGGGTCACAGATACGCAGTATTTT
TRBJ2-7,.,.,TRBV15,CATGKVQGKGYEQYF,TGTGCCACCGGAAAGGTACAGGGCAAGGGTTACGAGCAGTACTTC
TRBJ2-7,TRBD1,many,TRBV7-9,CASSPGTEAYEQYF,TGTGCCAGCAGCCCGGGGACAGAGGCCTACGAGCAGTACTTC
TRBJ1-1,.,.,TRBV12-3/TRBV12-4,CASSFSMNTEAFF,TGTGCCAGCAGTTTTTCAATGAACACTGAAGCTTTCTTT